This TCR beta chain was obtained from a study of glioma-infiltrating T cells. Overall study results and limits: Tissue-blood divergence was below expectation in non-neoplastic patients, above in gliomas. Tissue and blood shared very few CDR3 sequences.

V shed 5 bases, J shed 6 bases, and the junction held 10 bases outside the gene matches. The germline V gene has CDR1 MDHEN and CDR2 SYDVKM. The CDR3 contains 15 residues. About this clonotype: Its antigen is currently unknown. A clone one base away is much larger, so this may be a read error.

TCR alpha and beta CDR3 regions were amplified from RNA using iRepertoire nested multiplex PCR. Using its own MiXCR run on the multiplex PCR reads, TCRdb lists one record per CDR3 protein. The sample shows roughly 130,000 distinct CDR3 sequences, approximately 26% of them seen only once. The sample taken for sequencing was glioma tissue, nonneoplastic brain tissue, or PBMCs (not recorded which). This TCR was sampled from a human donor with low-grade glioma or glioblastoma, undergoing nonglioma brain surgery, or in good health (not recorded which). The chain carries TRBV28 and TRBJ2-1; TRBD1 agrees at 7 bases. The CDR3 loop is CASSPLGTVGNEQFF. DNA of the CDR3: TGTGCCAGCAGTCCCCTTGGGACAGTGGGCAATGAGCAGTTCTTC.